This T cell receptor beta chain was observed in a study of cytomegalovirus exposure and HLA in healthy donors. This CDR3 spans 15 amino acids. Per the germline V gene, CDR1 is SQVTM and CDR2 is ANQGSEA. The trim removed 6 bases at V and 5 bases at J, leaving 12 bases unmatched. General study findings and limits: TCR association rates varied by HLA locus in a later analysis, with DRB1 highest and HLA-C lowest. A later analysis linked a missense DCLRE1C variant to TCR beta V- and J-gene trimming.

On this clone: As yet, its antigen is unknown.

PCR was performed using 60 Vbeta and 13 Jbeta primers. The method was immunoSEQ multiplex PCR; TCRdb's version includes in-frame clones alone and lacks a portion of them. The data hold 100,000 to 150,000 clones, with approximately 74% observed a single time. The TCR comes from a male donor in good health and CMV-seronegative. The V and J genes are TRBV29-1 and TRBJ2-5; 10 nucleotides align to TRBD1. Sequencing input: PBMCs. The CDR3 here is CSVPSRQGARETQYF. The CDR3 DNA reads TGCAGCGTCCCATCACGACAGGGGGCCCGGGAGACCCAGTACTTC. The variable domain in full, completed from reference TRBV29-1 and TRBJ2-5, reads SAVISQKPSRDICQRGTSLTIQCQVDSQVTMMFWYRQQPGQSLTLIATANQGSEATYESGFVIDKFPISRPNLTFSTLTVSNMSPEDSSIYLCSVPSRQGARETQYFGPGTRLLVL.